These 17 T cell receptor beta chains share one sample of origin, sequenced in a study of T cells in Graves' hyperthyroidism and ophthalmopathy. RNA transcripts yielded amplified TCR beta CDR3 regions. HTBI primers were the set used in a first-round RT-PCR of the TCR CDR3. TCRdb itself ran the multiplex PCR reads through MiXCR, one entry per CDR3 protein. The table has around 720,000 distinct CDR3 sequences, 30% to 40% seen once; the top ten hold roughly 30%. The sample was blood. These receptors originate from a woman aged 35 to 49 with Graves' hyperthyroidism.

This chain joins TRBV10-3 and TRBJ2-7, with TRBD1 identical over 9 bases. The V gene end was trimmed by 6 bases and the J gene end by 6 bases; junction bases not matched to a gene: 9. CDR3 length: 14 residues. Germline loops: CDR1 ENHRY, CDR2 SYGVKD. The CDR3 DNA is TGTGCCATCAGAGACGGGACAGGGATGGGCGAGCAGTACTTC. Translated: CAIRDGTGMGEQYF.

This chain uses TRBV28 with TRBJ1-2; TRBD1 aligns across 7 bases. The CDR3 covers 13 residues. CDR1 and CDR2 (germline): MDHEN, SYDVKM. After removal of 4 bases from V and 2 bases from J, the junction contained 1 base not matched to a gene. CDR3 sequence (DNA): TGTGCCAGCAGTTGGGGACAGAACTATGGCTACACCTTC. Amino acid sequence: CASSWGQNYGYTF.

The sample holds a few counts of this clonotype. The CDR3 DNA sequence: TGCGCCAGCAGCTTGCGACAGGGAGCCACCTACGAGCAGTACTTC. This sequence encodes CASSLRQGATYEQYF. V and J are TRBV5-1 and TRBJ2-7; TRBD1 agrees at 7 bases. The CDR3 contains 15 residues. Germline lookup yields CDR1 SGHRS and CDR2 YFSETQ. J gave up 2 bases and V 1 base, and 6 bases lay outside the gene matches.

This clonotype was found a few times. CDR3 in amino acids: CASSSRETQGEYEQYF. DNA of the CDR3: TGTGCCAGTAGTAGCCGGGAAACCCAGGGGGAGTACGAGCAGTACTTC. The genes are TRBV19 and TRBJ2-7, with TRBD1 matching over 7 bases. CDR1 is LNHDA, CDR2 SQIVND, per germline (reference sequence). The CDR3 spans 16 residues. V was clipped by 4 bases and J by 4 bases; unmatched bases: 13.

In regard to this clonotype: Without the conserved terminal phenylalanine or tryptophan, this CDR3 likely stems from a read error. V and J are TRBV29-1 and TRBJ2-5; 16 bases fit TRBD2. This CDR3 spans 14 amino acids. From germline, CDR1 is SQVTM and CDR2 ANQGSEA. Trimming took 7 bases from V and 2 from J; bases not matched to a gene: 1. CDR3 nucleotides: TGCAGCGGGGGACTAGCGGGGGGGCAAGAGACCCAGTACCTC. Protein sequence: CSGGLAGGQETQYL.

V gene TRBV30 combines with J gene TRBJ2-2; the match to TRBD1 covers 8 bases. Germline trimming cut 2 bases from V and 5 bases from J; bases unmatched to any gene: 10. This CDR3 is built from 16 residues. Germline lookup yields CDR1 GTSNPN and CDR2 SVGIG (reference sequence). The chain's CDR3 is CAWSHQDRVGTGELFF. CDR3 DNA: TGTGCCTGGAGTCACCAGGACAGGGTAGGGACCGGGGAGCTGTTTTTT.

In its sample, this clonotype was seen many times. J is TRBJ2-2 and V is TRBV5-1, with D tentatively TRBD1 (5 bases). Germline V gene sequence: CDR1 SGHRS, CDR2 YFSETQ. The CDR3 is 13 residues long. The V and J ends lost 4 bases and 7 bases respectively, with 11 bases between them. In DNA, the CDR3 is TGCGCCAGCAGCCCGACAGAGTACGGGGAGCTGTTTTTT. As protein: CASSPTEYGELFF.

This chain joins TRBV20-1 and TRBJ2-7, with 11 bases fitting TRBD1. In germline, CDR1 is DFQATT, CDR2 SNEGSKA (reference sequence). With V trimmed by 0 bases and J by 4 bases, 8 bases remained unmatched. The CDR3 sequence is 16 residues long. The CDR3 sequence is CSARDLGDRGIYEQYF. CDR3 DNA sequence: TGCAGTGCTAGAGATCTAGGGGACAGGGGGATTTACGAGCAGTACTTC.

In this sample, this clonotype turned up a few times. The rearrangement joins TRBV7-6 to TRBJ1-6, with D perhaps TRBD1 (5 bases). The CDR3 consists of 15 residues. The germline gives CDR1 SGHVS, CDR2 FNYEAQ. Trimming shortened V by 1 base and J by 8 bases, and 12 bases separated the two germline ends. The CDR3 coding sequence is TGTGCCAGCAGCTTAGATCCAGGGTTGGATTCACCCCTCCACTTT. As protein: CASSLDPGLDSPLHF. The entire variable domain, with the rest obtained from reference TRBV7-6 and TRBJ1-6, is as follows: GAGVSQSPRYKVTKRGQDVALRCDPISGHVSLYWYRQALGQGPEFLTYFNYEAQQDKSGLPNDRFSAERPEGSISTLTIQRTEQRDSAMYRCASSLDPGLDSPLHFGNGTRLTVT.

In its sample, this clonotype was seen many times. This chain connects TRBV7-9 to TRBJ2-7; TRBD1 might be the D (5 bases). The CDR3 totals 14 residues. Germline V CDR1 and CDR2: SEHNR, FQNEAQ (reference sequence). V gave up 4 bases and J gave up 5 bases, with 15 bases separating them. CDR3 nucleotide sequence: TGTGCCAGCAGCTCGACAGACTCCTTGCACGAGCAGTACTTC. Amino acids: CASSSTDSLHEQYF.

The chain employs TRBV12-5 and TRBJ1-5, with D uncertain. V dropped 6 bases and J dropped 0 bases, with 9 bases sitting between them. Germline V gene data show CDR1 as LGHNT and CDR2 as FRNRAP. The length of the CDR3 is 14 residues. In DNA form, the CDR3 reads TGTGCTAGTGGCCCCGACCTTAGCAATCAGCCCCAGCATTTT. Amino acid sequence: CASGPDLSNQPQHF.

In this sample, this clonotype turned up a few times. One end of the junction is discordant with germline, which a read error may explain. The chain recombines TRBV7-9 with TRBJ2-5; TRBD2 agrees at 7 bases. Germline lookup yields CDR1 SEHNR and CDR2 FQNEAQ (reference sequence). The CDR3 length is 14 residues. The CDR3 nucleotides read TGCGCCAGCAGCCAGACGACTAGCTCCGAGACCCAGTACTTC. Protein product: CASSQTTSSETQYF. Full variable domain (remainder filled in from reference TRBV7-9 and TRBJ2-5): DTGVSQNPRHKITKRGQNVTFRCDPISEHNRLYWYRQTLGQGPEFLTYFQNEAQLEKSRLLSDRFSAERPKGSFSTLEIQRTEQGDSAMYLCASSQTTSSETQYFGPGTRLLVL.

V is TRBV19 and J is TRBJ1-2; the D is unclear. Germline V lookup: CDR1 LNHDA, CDR2 SQIVND (reference sequence). The CDR3 spans 13 residues. Trimming removed 5 bases at V and 8 bases at J, with 15 bases between. Here the CDR3 reads CASSFGTLGGYTF. DNA of the CDR3: TGTGCCAGTAGTTTCGGAACCCTTGGCGGCTACACCTTC.

This rearrangement joins TRBV5-1 to TRBJ2-2; no reliable D call. Per germline, CDR1 SGHRS and CDR2 YFSETQ. Trimming took off 4 bases at V and 2 bases at J, with 9 bases between the two ends. The length of the CDR3 is 14 residues. The CDR3 coding sequence is TGCGCCAGCAGCGTGGGCACAAACACCGGGGAGCTGTTTTTT. Translated, it gives CASSVGTNTGELFF.

Many counts were recorded for this clonotype. The chain links TRBV29-1 to TRBJ2-5; possible D gene TRBD1, 5 bases. Between the trimmed V and J ends, which lost 3 bases and 4 bases, there was a span of 9 bases. The CDR3 runs 12 residues. Germline assignment: CDR1 SQVTM and CDR2 ANQGSEA. The CDR3 DNA reads TGCAGCGTTGAGAAGGGGTCAGAGACCCAGTACTTC. Protein: CSVEKGSETQYF.

This clonotype was counted many times. The CDR3 spells CASSLDPGLGYEQYF. CDR3 bases: TGCGCCAGCAGCTTGGATCCGGGTTTGGGGTACGAGCAGTACTTC. The chain carries TRBV5-1 and TRBJ2-7; D gene unclear. The length of the CDR3 is 15 residues. Trimming pared 0 bases from V and 4 bases from J, leaving 14 bases between. Germline CDR1 is SGHRS and CDR2 is YFSETQ.

For this clonotype: A much larger clone differs from this one at a single base, so this may be a read error. The rearrangement joins TRBV19 to TRBJ1-1, with a possible D match to TRBD1 (5 bases). Germline CDR1 reads LNHDA; CDR2 reads SQIVND (reference sequence). This CDR3 contains 11 residues. The CDR3 DNA follows: TGTGTCAGTAGCCCCGGGACCAGGGCTTTCTTT. Translation gives CVSSPGTRAFF.